These 24 T cell receptor beta chains share one sample of origin, sequenced in a study of T-cell memory formation after mild COVID-19. MiXCR, applied by TCRdb to the 5' RACE reads, yields one record per CDR3 protein. The sample has under 250,000 distinct CDR3 sequences, around 25% seen once. Source material: PBMCs or a T cell subset sorted from them (not recorded which). The receptor set was obtained from an adult woman who had mild COVID-19 (a few samples of this study predate the infection). Cell type and time point are not known.

The sample holds a few counts of this clonotype. V usage is TRBV7-8 and J usage is TRBJ1-2; tentatively, D is TRBD1 (6 bases). Trimming took off 3 bases at V and 4 bases at J, with 21 bases between the two ends. Germline V lookup: CDR1 SGHVS, CDR2 FQNEAQ. The CDR3 loop spans 17 amino acids. The CDR3, as DNA: TGTGCCAGCAGCTTCGATCACCGGGACATAACACGCTATGGCTACACCTTC. As protein: CASSFDHRDITRYGYTF.

The gene calls are TRBV7-2 and TRBJ1-5; TRBD1 matches at 7 bases. The trim removed 5 bases at V and 6 bases at J, leaving 16 bases unmatched. CDR1 and CDR2 (germline): SGHTA, FQGNSA. CDR3 length: 17 residues. CDR3 loop: CASSPQLQGTYGQPQHF. CDR3 DNA sequence: TGTGCCAGCAGCCCTCAATTACAGGGGACGTACGGTCAGCCCCAGCATTTT.

This clonotype was seen more than once but under ten times. This chain's CDR3 is CASSPSGSSSSYEQYF. In DNA, the CDR3 is TGTGCCAGCAGTCCTAGCGGGAGCTCTTCTTCCTACGAGCAGTACTTC. The V and J genes are TRBV9 and TRBJ2-7; 10 nucleotides agree with TRBD2. Germline CDR1 SGDLS, CDR2 YYNGEE. This CDR3 comprises 16 residues. V was pared by 5 bases and J by 1 base, with 9 bases of the junction left unmatched.

V and J are TRBV5-1 and TRBJ2-1; 11 bases map to TRBD1. The CDR3 sequence is 15 residues long. CDR1 and CDR2 (germline): SGHRS, YFSETQ. The J segment lost 6 bases and the V segment lost 4 bases, leaving 6 bases of the junction unmatched. The CDR3 loop is CASSVQGTGGNEQFF. The CDR3 coding sequence is TGCGCCAGCAGCGTCCAGGGGACAGGGGGCAATGAGCAGTTCTTC.

V and J are TRBV6-2 or TRBV6-3 and TRBJ2-6, with 7 bases fitting TRBD1. The CDR3 runs to 18 residues. Losses at the gene ends were 7 bases for V and 0 bases for J; bases not matched to a gene: 12. The germline V gene encodes CDR1 MNHEY and CDR2 SVGEGT. The CDR3 region has the DNA TGTGCCAGCAACAGAAACAGGGGTACTTACTCTGGGGCCAACGTCCTGACTTTC. Its translation is CASNRNRGTYSGANVLTF.

The genes are TRBV13 and TRBJ2-3; 9 positions match TRBD2. CDR3 size: 16 residues. V shed 3 bases and J 4 bases; nucleotides not matched to a gene: 8. From germline, CDR1 is PRHDT and CDR2 FYEKMQ (reference sequence). CDR3 protein: CASSLGLAQIPDTQYF. In DNA, the CDR3 is TGTGCCAGCAGCTTGGGACTAGCTCAGATCCCAGATACGCAGTATTTT.

The rearrangement links TRBV2 to TRBJ2-7; the D is unclear. Germline V gives CDR1 SNHLY, CDR2 FYNNEI. The CDR3 sequence is 12 residues long. V was shortened by 3 bases and J by 2 bases, with 5 bases between the two germline ends. The CDR3 bases are TGTGCCAGCAGTGACGACCCCTACGAGCAGTACTTC. Amino acids: CASSDDPYEQYF.

The chain has TRBV7-8 and TRBJ1-2; D remains unclear. Trimming took off 1 base at V and 1 base at J, with 13 bases between the two ends. There are 16 residues in the CDR3. Germline V gene sequence: CDR1 SGHVS, CDR2 FQNEAQ. The CDR3, as DNA: TGTGCCAGCAGCTTAGTTTTGGCGACAATTAACTATGGCTACACCTTC. Protein sequence: CASSLVLATINYGYTF.

There are many counts of this clonotype. The rearrangement joins TRBV7-6 to TRBJ2-3; 11 positions match TRBD2. Germline CDR1 is SGHVS and CDR2 is FNYEAQ. This CDR3 has 16 amino acids. Trimming took 5 bases from V and 4 from J; bases not matched to a gene: 8. This chain's CDR3 is CASSPGSGGAPDTQYF. The CDR3 bases are TGTGCCAGCAGCCCAGGTAGCGGGGGGGCTCCAGATACGCAGTATTTT.

The V call is TRBV9, the J call TRBJ1-1; D is unclear. In germline, CDR1 is SGDLS, CDR2 YYNGEE. The CDR3 has 15 residues. Trimming removed 3 bases from V and 1 base from J, with 13 bases in between. The CDR3 spells CASSARQGKNTEAFF. The CDR3 DNA reads TGTGCCAGCAGCGCCCGACAAGGGAAGAACACTGAAGCTTTCTTT.

The chain uses TRBV7-2 and TRBJ2-1; tentative D call: TRBD2 (6 bases). This CDR3 contains 18 residues. The V gene's germline CDR1 is SGHTA and CDR2 FQGNSA. V gave up 0 bases and J gave up 13 bases, with 28 bases separating them. The CDR3 DNA reads TGTGCCAGCAGCTTAGCGGGGATAGCGGTGGGAGAGCTCAATTTCCAGTTCTTC. This gives the protein CASSLAGIAVGELNFQFF.

In its sample, this clonotype was seen a few times. The J gene is TRBJ2-7, the V gene TRBV7-9; D perhaps matches TRBD1 (6 bases). The CDR3 sequence is 14 residues long. Germline V gives CDR1 SEHNR, CDR2 FQNEAQ (reference sequence). V shed 5 bases and J shed 4 bases, with 15 bases lying between them. CDR3: CASSPGGRGYEQYF. The DNA of the CDR3 is TGTGCCAGCAGCCCCGGAGGCAGGGGTTACGAGCAGTACTTC.

This chain links TRBV4-1 with TRBJ1-4, with D possibly TRBD1 on 6 matching bases. CDR1 and CDR2 (germline): MGHRA, YSYEKL. CDR3 length: 15 amino acids. V lost 1 base and J lost 3, with 9 bases in between. The DNA for the CDR3 is TGCGCCAGCAGCCAAGGGACAGCGCCTAATGAAAAACTGTTTTTT. It codes for CASSQGTAPNEKLFF.

This clonotype has just a few counts. The chain recombines TRBV6-2 or TRBV6-3 with TRBJ2-7; D might be TRBD2 (6 bases). Germline CDR1 reads MNHEY; CDR2 reads SVGEGT. This CDR3 is 15 amino acids long. V was pared by 2 bases and J by 2 bases, with 13 bases between. The CDR3 loop reads CASSYIRWGAYEQYF. Written as DNA, the CDR3 is TGTGCCAGCAGTTACATCCGTTGGGGGGCCTACGAGCAGTACTTC.

The chain couples TRBV18 to TRBJ2-5, with TRBD1 as a possible D gene (5 bases). Germline loops: CDR1 KGHSH, CDR2 LQKENI. The CDR3 extends over 12 amino acids. The V gene lost 2 bases and the J gene lost 7 bases, with 8 bases spanning the gap. The CDR3 sequence: CASSPAGLTQYF. CDR3 DNA: TGTGCCAGCTCACCAGCAGGGTTGACCCAGTACTTC.

V and J are TRBV9 and TRBJ2-7; 7 bases match TRBD2. CDR1 is SGDLS and CDR2 is YYNGEE in the germline V gene. V trimming: 2 bases; J trimming: 4 bases; junction bases outside the gene matches: 6. The CDR3 consists of 14 residues. The CDR3 DNA sequence: TGTGCCAGCAGCGTGAGCGGGACCTCATACGAGCAGTACTTC. It codes for CASSVSGTSYEQYF.

This chain joins TRBV7-2 and TRBJ1-1; D call uncertain. The V gene's germline CDR1 is SGHTA and CDR2 FQGNSA. V gave up 5 bases and J gave up 0 bases, with 13 bases separating them. The CDR3 has 15 residues. For the CDR3, the DNA is TGTGCCAGCAGCCCCCGATTGGCTGTGAACACTGAAGCTTTCTTT. Protein sequence: CASSPRLAVNTEAFF.

This rearrangement joins TRBV11-2 to TRBJ2-1, with 9 bases identical to TRBD2. This CDR3 is 15 amino acids long. Per the germline V gene, CDR1 is SGHAT and CDR2 is FQNNGV. Trimming cost V 4 bases and J 4 bases; bases outside gene matches: 5. The CDR3 region has the DNA TGTGCCAGCAGCTCATTAGCGGGGGAGTACAATGAGCAGTTCTTC. It yields the protein CASSSLAGEYNEQFF.

This clonotype appeared a few times. This rearrangement joins TRBV4-1 to TRBJ2-1, with TRBD2 identical over 7 bases. The CDR3 runs 15 residues. Germline CDR1 is MGHRA and CDR2 is YSYEKL. The J segment lost 6 bases and the V segment lost 1 base, leaving 6 bases of the junction unmatched. CDR3 bases: TGCGCCAGCAGCCAAGTACGTGGGGGGGTCAATGAGCAGTTCTTC. Encoded protein: CASSQVRGGVNEQFF.

This clonotype occurred a few times. The rearrangement joins TRBV7-9 to TRBJ2-3; a weak D match, TRBD2 (5 bases). The CDR3 is 17 amino acids. Trimming cost V 4 bases and J 0 bases, with 17 bases left between them. The germline CDR1 and CDR2 sequences are SEHNR and FQNEAQ (reference sequence). CDR3 loop: CASSYLSEVWSTDTQYF. The DNA of the CDR3 is TGTGCCAGCAGCTACCTTTCGGAGGTCTGGAGCACAGATACGCAGTATTTT.

This chain links TRBV5-1 with TRBJ1-2; D is possibly TRBD1 (6 bases). CDR1 and CDR2 from the germline V gene are SGHRS and YFSETQ. V lost 0 bases to trimming and J lost 0 bases, with 15 bases between them. The CDR3 sequence is 17 residues long. CDR3 sequence reads: CASSLDGTPIANYGYTF. The CDR3 DNA follows: TGCGCCAGCAGCTTGGACGGGACACCTATAGCTAACTATGGCTACACCTTC.

The chain combines TRBV2 with TRBJ2-5, with D possibly matching TRBD2 (5 bases). Trimming took off 5 bases at V and 5 bases at J, with 15 bases between the two ends. Germline CDR1 SNHLY, CDR2 FYNNEI. This CDR3 is built from 14 residues. The CDR3 protein is CASSPGPPGETQYF. The CDR3 DNA sequence: TGTGCCAGCAGTCCCGGACCCCCGGGGGAGACCCAGTACTTC.

The J gene is TRBJ2-1, the V gene TRBV11-2, with 7 bases aligning to TRBD1. Germline CDR1 and CDR2: SGHAT and FQNNGV. There are 15 residues in the CDR3. V was pared by 7 bases and J by 10 bases, with 16 bases of the junction left unmatched. The CDR3 DNA is TGTGCCAGCACCGAGACAGGGAAGCGCGCCGGGGAGCAGTTCTTC. It codes for CASTETGKRAGEQFF.

This clonotype has a handful of counts. V gene TRBV4-3 combines with J gene TRBJ2-5; D gene ambiguous. V shed 0 bases and J shed 4 bases, with 6 bases lying between them. The CDR3 covers 13 residues. Germline V lookup: CDR1 LGHNA, CDR2 YSLEER. The CDR3 sequence: CASSQDFGETQYF. The CDR3 DNA reads TGCGCCAGCAGCCAAGATTTCGGAGAGACCCAGTACTTC.